A single sample is the source of the 28 T cell receptor beta chains below, sequenced in a study of a mutant IDH1 vaccine in newly diagnosed glioma. Time point given: week 23, last vaccination. A 20-mer mutant IDH1 peptide at 300 ug was injected subcutaneously with topical imiquimod. Their target antigens are unknown. Method: immunoSEQ multiplex PCR; TCRdb's copy keeps in-frame clones and lacks some. The table lists approximately 43,000 clones, 60% to 85% of them singletons. Sequencing used PBMCs, obtained from a glioma patient whose treatment included an IDH1 peptide vaccine. Receptors originate from a woman aged 40-49 years with glioma. Some clones in this sample may be carry-over from other donors' samples.

The gene calls are TRBV5-4 and TRBJ1-1; TRBD1 might be the D (6 bases). The CDR3 covers 15 residues. CDR1 is SGHNT, CDR2 YYREEE, per germline (reference sequence). Trimming removed 4 bases from V and 3 bases from J, with 16 bases in between. The CDR3 here is CASSPIGGADTEAFF. The CDR3 DNA follows: TGTGCCAGCAGCCCGATAGGGGGGGCGGACACTGAAGCTTTCTTT.

The V gene is TRBV5-1, the J gene TRBJ1-1; D not certain. Germline assignment: CDR1 SGHRS and CDR2 YFSETQ. The length of the CDR3 is 14 residues. Deletions cut 5 bases from V and 6 bases from J, with 17 bases between. This chain's CDR3 is CASSPYQEAAEAFF. For the CDR3, the DNA is TGCGCCAGCAGTCCTTACCAGGAAGCAGCTGAAGCTTTCTTT.

V and J are TRBV6-1 and TRBJ2-6; D tentatively fits TRBD1 or TRBD2 (5 bases each). V shed 4 bases and J shed 0 bases, with 16 bases lying between them. Germline assignment: CDR1 MNHNS and CDR2 SASEGT. The CDR3 covers 18 residues. CDR3 DNA sequence: TGTGCCAGCAGTGCACCGGGACGTTTACCCTCTGGGGCCAACGTCCTGACTTTC. Translating it yields CASSAPGRLPSGANVLTF.

The chain uses TRBV19 and TRBJ1-5; 9 nucleotides align to TRBD1. The CDR3 consists of 14 residues. Losses at the gene ends were 4 bases for V and 5 bases for J; bases not matched to a gene: 3. Germline V gene data show CDR1 as LNHDA and CDR2 as SQIVND (reference sequence). The CDR3 bases are TGTGCCAGTAGTACGGGACAGGGCTATCAGCCCCAGCATTTT. Its protein product is CASSTGQGYQPQHF.

The gene calls are TRBV18 and TRBJ2-6; 7 positions agree with TRBD1. CDR3 size: 16 residues. CDR1 and CDR2 from the germline V gene are KGHSH and LQKENI. J lost 0 bases, V lost 6 bases, and 5 bases had no gene match. CDR3 amino acids: CASSPDRLSGANVLTF. The CDR3 DNA reads as TGTGCCAGCTCGCCGGACAGGCTCTCTGGGGCCAACGTCCTGACTTTC.

The chain has TRBV5-4 and TRBJ2-7; 10 bases agree with TRBD2. The V segment lost 2 bases and the J segment 2 bases; nucleotides outside the gene matches: 7. CDR3 length: 16 residues. The germline V gene encodes CDR1 SGHNT and CDR2 YYREEE (reference sequence). The CDR3 spells CASSLRAGGRTYEQYF. The CDR3 DNA sequence: TGTGCCAGCAGCTTAAGAGCGGGGGGGAGAACCTACGAGCAGTACTTC.

The chain carries TRBV5-4 and TRBJ2-5; 7 bases fit TRBD2. CDR1 and CDR2 (germline): SGHNT, YYREEE (reference sequence). V was clipped by 0 bases and J by 9 bases; unmatched bases: 11. This CDR3 contains 15 residues. The CDR3 DNA reads TGTGCCAGCAGCTTGGGCGGCAGCGGGGCAGCGGCCCAGTACTTC. Residues: CASSLGGSGAAAQYF.

The chain is built from TRBV4-3 and TRBJ1-4; D gene uncertain. Germline loops: CDR1 LGHNA, CDR2 YSLEER. Trimming removed 0 bases from V and 8 bases from J, with 7 bases in between. This CDR3 region has 13 residues. DNA of the CDR3: TGCGCCAGCAGCCAAGATGCGCGGGAAAAACTGTTTTTT. Translating gives CASSQDAREKLFF.

The chain uses TRBV4-1 and TRBJ2-1, with TRBD1 as a possible D gene (6 bases). CDR3 size: 15 residues. In germline, CDR1 is MGHRA, CDR2 YSYEKL. The V and J ends lost 1 base and 8 bases respectively, with 15 bases between them. CDR3 protein: CASSQAIGTSDEQFF. The DNA of the CDR3 is TGCGCCAGCAGCCAAGCTATTGGGACATCGGATGAGCAGTTCTTC.

The rearrangement uses TRBV19 and TRBJ2-1, with 10 positions matching TRBD2. CDR1 and CDR2 from the germline V gene are LNHDA and SQIVND (reference sequence). The J segment lost 8 bases and the V segment lost 7 bases, leaving 8 bases of the junction unmatched. This CDR3 region has 14 residues. The CDR3 region has the DNA TGTGCCAGTAACCCCCTAGCGGGGGCTTATGAGCAGTTCTTC. Residues: CASNPLAGAYEQFF. The whole variable domain, remainder taken from reference TRBV19 and TRBJ2-1, is DGGITQSPKYLFRKEGQNVTLSCEQNLNHDAMYWYRQDPGQGLRLIYYSQIVNDFQKGDIAEGYSVSREKKESFPLTVTSAQKNPTAFYLCASNPLAGAYEQFFGPGTRLTVL.

V is TRBV7-2 and J is TRBJ2-5; the D gene is possibly TRBD2 (5 bases). The germline V gene has CDR1 SGHTA and CDR2 FQGNSA. The CDR3 covers 17 residues. V was pared by 1 base and J by 7 bases, with 22 bases between. The CDR3 reads CASSLEGLHPGGVTQYF. CDR3 nucleotides: TGTGCCAGCAGCTTAGAAGGGCTCCATCCAGGAGGAGTGACCCAGTACTTC.

The chain recombines TRBV4-3 with TRBJ2-7, with 8 positions matching TRBD2. The junction had 10 bases not matched to a gene; V was cut back by 5 bases and J by 1 base. There are 16 residues in the CDR3. The germline V gene encodes CDR1 LGHNA and CDR2 YSLEER. The CDR3 DNA follows: TGCGCCAGCAGCAGCTTCGGCGGGGGGCTTTCCTACGAGCAGTACTTC. Its translation is CASSSFGGGLSYEQYF.

The V and J genes are TRBV10-3 and TRBJ1-2; no firm D call. Trimming removed 2 bases from V and 3 bases from J, with 4 bases in between. This CDR3 has 12 residues. The V gene's germline CDR1 is ENHRY and CDR2 SYGVKD. For the CDR3, the DNA is TGTGCCATCAGTGAGGGGGACTATGGCTACACCTTC. It translates to CAISEGDYGYTF.

The chain is built from TRBV5-5 and TRBJ1-5; D remains unclear. The germline gives CDR1 SGHKS, CDR2 YYEKEE (reference sequence). The V end was cut by 2 bases, the J end by 1 base, with 13 bases between. This CDR3 spans 16 amino acids. The CDR3 DNA reads TGTGCCAGCAGCTTAAATCCCGGGGTCAGCAATCAGCCCCAGCATTTT. It codes for CASSLNPGVSNQPQHF.

This clone was found once. The chain carries TRBV7-9 and TRBJ2-2; D gene ambiguous. Per germline, CDR1 SEHNR and CDR2 FQNEAQ (reference sequence). The V end lost 5 bases, the J end lost 1 base, and 23 bases lay between the germline ends. The CDR3 has 19 amino acids. For the CDR3, the DNA is TGTGCCAGCAGCATACCGATCAGACTGCTAACCATGAACACCGGGGAGCTGTTTTTT. This codes for CASSIPIRLLTMNTGELFF.

V usage is TRBV7-8 and J usage is TRBJ2-2; 7 nucleotides agree with TRBD1. CDR1 SGHVS and CDR2 FQNEAQ come from the germline V gene. With 11 bases clipped from V and 6 bases from J, the junction kept 9 bases outside the gene matches. CDR3 length: 13 residues. CDR3 bases: TGTGCCGGCGACAGGGTGGGGGCCGGGGAGCTGTTTTTT. The encoded protein is CAGDRVGAGELFF. The full variable domain, with the rest looked up from reference TRBV7-8 and TRBJ2-2, is GAGVSQSPRYKVAKRGQDVALRCDPISGHVSLFWYQQALGQGPEFLTYFQNEAQLDKSGLPSDRFFAERPEGSVSTLKIQRTQQEDSAVYLCAGDRVGAGELFFGEGSRLTVL.

This clone was counted between two and nine times. The V and J genes are TRBV7-9 and TRBJ1-1; D gene uncertain. Germline CDR1 and CDR2: SEHNR and FQNEAQ (reference sequence). CDR3 length equals 14 residues. V lost 6 bases to trimming and J lost 1 base, with 12 bases between them. The CDR3 DNA reads TGTGCCAGCAGTGCGGCGGCGCCGAACACTGAAGCTTTCTTT. Protein sequence: CASSAAAPNTEAFF.

This clone was recorded only once. This rearrangement joins TRBV11-2 to TRBJ1-3; tentative D call: TRBD1 (6 bases). Germline-derived CDR1 and CDR2 are SGHAT and FQNNGV. Trimming left V 5 bases short and J 2 bases short, with 19 bases between. The CDR3 covers 17 residues. CDR3 amino acids: CASSLTLGAMTGNTIYF. DNA of the CDR3: TGTGCCAGCAGCCTCACCCTGGGGGCGATGACTGGAAACACCATATATTTT.

V is TRBV7-9 and J is TRBJ2-1; D might be TRBD2 (5 bases). Germline V gene sequence: CDR1 SEHNR, CDR2 FQNEAQ (reference sequence). Between the trimmed V and J ends, which lost 8 bases and 6 bases, there was a span of 20 bases. The CDR3 length is 15 residues. The CDR3 spells CASYKVVPGSNEQFF. Here the CDR3 DNA reads TGTGCCAGCTACAAGGTGGTTCCGGGGAGCAATGAGCAGTTCTTC.

This clone was recorded a few times. The gene calls are TRBV5-4 and TRBJ2-6; D is ambiguous. Germline V CDR1 and CDR2: SGHNT, YYREEE (reference sequence). Trimming pared 1 base from V and 2 bases from J, leaving 7 bases between. The CDR3 sequence is 15 residues long. CDR3 in amino acids: CASSLRAAGANVLTF. The CDR3 DNA is TGTGCCAGCAGCTTGAGGGCTGCTGGGGCCAACGTCCTGACTTTC.

This chain uses TRBV14 with TRBJ2-5, with D possibly being TRBD1 (6 bases). From germline, CDR1 is SGHDN and CDR2 FVKESK. CDR3 size: 17 residues. Trimming stripped 0 bases from V and 2 bases from J, with 16 bases between. The CDR3 loop reads CASSQDLIRGGQETQYF. As DNA, the CDR3 is TGTGCCAGCAGCCAAGACCTCATCAGAGGGGGACAAGAGACCCAGTACTTC.

This clone was seen a few times. The V call is TRBV29-1, the J call TRBJ1-4; D unclear. Per germline, CDR1 SQVTM and CDR2 ANQGSEA. The V end lost 0 bases, the J end lost 10 bases, and 12 bases lay between the germline ends. This CDR3 spans 13 amino acids. For the CDR3, the DNA is TGCAGCGTTGAAGAATCAGTTACGGGAAAACTGTTTTTT. Amino acids: CSVEESVTGKLFF.

V gene TRBV27 combines with J gene TRBJ1-5; D possibly corresponds to TRBD1 (5 bases). The CDR3 sequence is 12 residues long. Trimming pared 5 bases from V and 9 bases from J, leaving 11 bases between. Germline V gives CDR1 MNHEY, CDR2 SMNVEV (reference sequence). For the CDR3, the DNA is TGTGCCAGCAGTACCCGGCAGGGGCCCCAGCATTTT. Its protein is CASSTRQGPQHF.

This chain links TRBV5-8 with TRBJ1-2; TRBD1 matches at 7 bases. V shed 4 bases, J shed 8 bases, and the junction held 11 bases outside the gene matches. Germline V gives CDR1 SGHTS, CDR2 YDEGEE. The CDR3 spans 14 residues. CDR3 protein: CASSPDRERSGYTF. For the CDR3, the DNA is TGTGCCAGCAGCCCCGACAGGGAAAGGAGCGGCTACACCTTC.

Only one count was recorded for this clone. This sequence joins TRBV9 and TRBJ2-2; 8 nucleotides agree with TRBD1. The CDR3 runs to 17 residues. V lost 5 bases and J lost 4; bases outside the gene matches: 13. CDR1 is SGDLS and CDR2 is YYNGEE in the germline V gene. CDR3 residues: CASSQTGTGGITGELFF. The DNA of the CDR3 is TGTGCCAGCAGTCAAACCGGGACAGGAGGGATCACCGGGGAGCTGTTTTTT.

This clone was seen a few times. The chain recombines TRBV4-2 with TRBJ1-4; TRBD1 might be the D (5 bases). Germline V gene data show CDR1 as LGHNA and CDR2 as YNFKEQ. Trimming shortened V by 1 base and J by 6 bases, and 15 bases separated the two germline ends. This CDR3 is 16 amino acids long. The chain's CDR3 is CASSQVTSQGDEKLFF. In DNA form, the CDR3 reads TGTGCCAGCAGCCAAGTTACGAGCCAGGGCGATGAAAAACTGTTTTTT.

The J gene is TRBJ1-2, the V gene TRBV15; D may be TRBD1 (5 bases). The V gene's germline CDR1 is LNHNV and CDR2 YYDKDF (reference sequence). The CDR3 totals 16 residues. V lost 0 bases, J lost 5 bases, and 16 bases lay in between. CDR3 nucleotide sequence: TGTGCCACCAGCAGAGATGAGACAGCCCGCCGATATGGCTACACCTTC. It codes for CATSRDETARRYGYTF. Variable domain in full (rest from reference TRBV15 and TRBJ1-2): DAMVIQNPRYQVTQFGKPVTLSCSQTLNHNVMYWYQQKSSQAPKLLFHYYDKDFNNEADTPDNFQSRRPNTSFCFLDIRSPGLGDTAMYLCATSRDETARRYGYTFGSGTRLTVV.

The rearrangement uses TRBV7-2 and TRBJ2-3, with 10 positions matching TRBD2. CDR1 and CDR2 from the germline V gene are SGHTA and FQGNSA. After removal of 2 bases from V and 5 bases from J, the junction contained 7 bases not matched to a gene. CDR3 length: 16 amino acids. The CDR3 region has the DNA TGTGCCAGCAGCTTAAAGCTAGCGGGAGCAGGAGATACGCAGTATTTT. It specifies CASSLKLAGAGDTQYF. Based on the CDR3 plus reference TRBV7-2 and TRBJ2-3, the full variable domain is GAGVSQSPSNKVTEKGKDVELRCDPISGHTALYWYRQSLGQGLEFLIYFQGNSAPDKSGLPSDRFSAERTGGSVSTLTIQRTQQEDSAVYLCASSLKLAGAGDTQYFGPGTRLTVL.